This entry lists 18 T cell receptor beta chains sequenced from one sample in a study of blood T cell repertoires in COVID-19. Libraries were prepared by immunoSEQ multiplex PCR; TCRdb keeps only in-frame clonotypes and omits some of them. The repertoire has more than 400,000 clones, 80% to 90% of them found once; the top ten carry about 3%. The sample consisted of peripheral blood. The receptors derive from a human donor in a cohort sampled during active COVID-19.

This clone has just one count. V gene TRBV7-9 combines with J gene TRBJ2-3; 9 nucleotides align to TRBD2. V trimming: 5 bases; J trimming: 0 bases; junction bases outside the gene matches: 6. CDR1 is SEHNR, CDR2 FQNEAQ, per germline (reference sequence). This CDR3 contains 16 residues. As DNA, the CDR3 is TGTGCCAGCAGCCCGCTAGCGGGGCCTAGCACAGATACGCAGTATTTT. Protein sequence: CASSPLAGPSTDTQYF.

The V call is TRBV4-2, the J call TRBJ1-1; TRBD1 matches 7 bases. Unmatched junction bases numbered 8, after V lost 0 bases and J lost 4 bases. Germline lookup yields CDR1 LGHNA and CDR2 YNFKEQ. The CDR3 covers 16 residues. CDR3 region: CASSQDLGRGRTEAFF. The CDR3 coding sequence is TGTGCCAGCAGCCAAGATTTGGGAAGGGGGCGCACTGAAGCTTTCTTT.

The gene calls are TRBV9 and TRBJ2-1; 9 bases fit TRBD2. Trimming cost V 0 bases and J 4 bases; bases outside gene matches: 5. Germline CDR1 is SGDLS and CDR2 is YYNGEE. The CDR3 extends over 16 amino acids. CDR3 in DNA: TGTGCCAGCAGCGTAGCGAGCGGGAGGAATTACAATGAGCAGTTCTTC. As protein: CASSVASGRNYNEQFF.

The gene calls are TRBV4-3 and TRBJ2-3; D is perhaps TRBD1 (6 bases). Germline values: CDR1 LGHNA, CDR2 YSLEER. Trimming shortened V by 1 base and J by 6 bases, and 20 bases separated the two germline ends. The CDR3 is 17 residues long. The DNA of the CDR3 is TGCGCCAGCAGCCAAGTTGGTGTGAGCAGGGGTTGGGATACGCAGTATTTT. Encoded protein: CASSQVGVSRGWDTQYF.

This chain links TRBV19 with TRBJ1-6; perhaps TRBD1 as D (6 bases). Trimming left V 7 bases short and J 10 bases short, with 26 bases between. The germline V gene has CDR1 LNHDA and CDR2 SQIVND (reference sequence). This CDR3 is 17 amino acids long. The CDR3 bases are TGTGCCAGTAATGACTGGGCGGGCGACAGCGACAGGTCACCCCTCCACTTT. Protein sequence: CASNDWAGDSDRSPLHF. Full variable domain (missing parts from reference TRBV19 and TRBJ1-6): DGGITQSPKYLFRKEGQNVTLSCEQNLNHDAMYWYRQDPGQGLRLIYYSQIVNDFQKGDIAEGYSVSREKKESFPLTVTSAQKNPTAFYLCASNDWAGDSDRSPLHFGNGTRLTVT.

The chain employs TRBV28 and TRBJ2-7, with 7 bases identical to TRBD2. Germline trimming cut 4 bases from V and 6 bases from J; bases unmatched to any gene: 3. Germline-derived CDR1 and CDR2 are MDHEN and SYDVKM. This CDR3 has 12 residues. CDR3 DNA: TGTGCCAGCAGTTGGGCTAGCGGCGAGCAGTACTTC. Its protein product is CASSWASGEQYF. The full variable domain, with the rest looked up from reference TRBV28 and TRBJ2-7, is DVKVTQSSRYLVKRTGEKVFLECVQDMDHENMFWYRQDPGLGLRLIYFSYDVKMKEKGDIPEGYSVSREKKERFSLILESASTNQTSMYLCASSWASGEQYFGPGTRLTVT.

J is TRBJ2-3 and V is TRBV7-8; the match to TRBD2 covers 9 bases. Germline V gene lookup returns CDR1 SGHVS and CDR2 FQNEAQ. Germline trimming cut 3 bases from V and 1 base from J; bases unmatched to any gene: 2. This CDR3 region has 15 residues. CDR3 residues: CASSFWTSGTDTQYF. Here the CDR3 DNA reads TGTGCCAGCAGCTTCTGGACTAGCGGCACAGATACGCAGTATTTT.

The chain links TRBV5-8 to TRBJ2-3, with 15 nucleotides matching TRBD2. Germline CDR1 is SGHTS and CDR2 is YDEGEE. The V and J ends lost 4 bases and 6 bases, in that order; junction bases with no gene match: 6. The CDR3 is 16 residues long. CDR3 sequence reads: CASSPGLAGGLDTQYF. CDR3 sequence (DNA): TGTGCCAGCAGCCCCGGACTAGCGGGAGGGTTGGATACGCAGTATTTT. Looking up the rest from reference TRBV5-8 and TRBJ2-3 gives the full variable domain: EAGVTQSPTHLIKTRGQQATLRCSPISGHTSVYWYQQALGLGLQFLLWYDEGEERNRGNFPPRFSGRQFPNYSSELNVNALELEDSALYLCASSPGLAGGLDTQYFGPGTRLTVL.

The chain couples TRBV6-2 or TRBV6-3 to TRBJ2-7; TRBD2 matches at 15 bases. The CDR3 is made up of 17 amino acids. Germline-derived CDR1 and CDR2 are MNHEY and SVGEGT. Trimming cost V 6 bases and J 2 bases; bases outside gene matches: 8. CDR3 protein: CASSRPGTSGGPYEQYF. Written as DNA, the CDR3 is TGTGCCAGCAGCCGTCCCGGGACTAGCGGGGGGCCCTACGAGCAGTACTTC.

The chain employs TRBV7-2 and TRBJ2-3, with D possibly matching TRBD2 (6 bases). V lost 7 bases and J lost 2, with 22 bases in between. The CDR3 has 17 amino acids. Germline CDR1 is SGHTA and CDR2 is FQGNSA. In DNA, the CDR3 is TGTGCCAGCACCTCGTCCTCTAGGAGGGCCGCCACAGATACGCAGTATTTT. This translates into CASTSSSRRAATDTQYF.

The chain links TRBV6-6 to TRBJ1-2; no reliable D call. The V gene's germline CDR1 is MNHNY and CDR2 SVGAGI (reference sequence). This CDR3 region has 15 residues. V was cut by 5 bases and J by 8 bases, with 21 bases left in between. The CDR3 region has the DNA TGTGCCAGCAGTAAACTCGGGGATATTTTGGGGGGCTACACCTTC. It translates to CASSKLGDILGGYTF.

The chain couples TRBV9 to TRBJ2-5; 15 bases fit TRBD2. The ends lost 3 bases at V and 4 bases at J; junction bases unmatched: 1. Germline V lookup: CDR1 SGDLS, CDR2 YYNGEE. This CDR3 spans 15 amino acids. In nucleotides, the CDR3 is TGTGCCAGCAGCGGGACTAGCGGGAGGGCAGAGACCCAGTACTTC. Translation: CASSGTSGRAETQYF.

The chain recombines TRBV7-9 with TRBJ1-1; D not resolved. Germline V lookup: CDR1 SEHNR, CDR2 FQNEAQ (reference sequence). The V end was cut by 0 bases, the J end by 10 bases, with 21 bases between. CDR3 length: 16 amino acids. The CDR3: CASSLAGRAPNRGAFF. CDR3 nucleotide sequence: TGTGCCAGCAGCTTAGCAGGACGAGCTCCCAACCGGGGAGCTTTCTTT.

Turning to this clone: At one of its ends the junction is not consistent with the germline gene, which may arise from a read error. The chain recombines TRBV7-2 with TRBJ2-1, with 16 positions matching TRBD2. The CDR3 length is 12 residues. Germline V gene data show CDR1 as SGHTA and CDR2 as FQGNSA. CDR3 in DNA: TGTGCCAGCAGCAGAGGGACTAGCGGGAGGGTCTTC. It is translated as CASSRGTSGRVF.

The gene calls are TRBV5-1 and TRBJ1-4, with 7 nucleotides matching TRBD1. This CDR3 has 14 residues. J was trimmed by 6 bases and V by 3 bases; bases with no gene match: 5. Germline V CDR1 and CDR2: SGHRS, YFSETQ. Written as DNA, the CDR3 is TGCGCCAGCAGCTCCGGGACAGCAGATGAAAAACTGTTTTTT. This gives the protein CASSSGTADEKLFF.

The CDR3 DNA reads as TGTGCCAGCAGCCAAGCGGGACTAGCGGTCAATGAGCAGTTCTTC. It yields the protein CASSQAGLAVNEQFF. This rearrangement joins TRBV3-1 (or the pseudogene TRBV3-2) to TRBJ2-1, with 11 bases lining up with TRBD2. V dropped 1 base and J dropped 6; count of bases not matched to a gene: 2. In germline, CDR1 is LGHDT, CDR2 YNNKEL (reference sequence). CDR3 length: 15 amino acids.

The chain carries TRBV6-1 and TRBJ2-7; 9 positions match TRBD1. CDR3 length equals 15 residues. V gave up 3 bases and J gave up 0 bases; unmatched junction bases: 3. From germline, CDR1 is MNHNS and CDR2 SASEGT. The CDR3 region has the DNA TGTGCCAGCAGTGATATGGACAGGGGCTCCTACGAGCAGTACTTC. Amino acids: CASSDMDRGSYEQYF.

The chain links TRBV27 to TRBJ2-6; unclear D gene. The germline V gene encodes CDR1 MNHEY and CDR2 SMNVEV (reference sequence). The CDR3 is 16 residues long. The V end was cut by 6 bases, the J end by 4 bases, with 16 bases between. CDR3 nucleotides: TGTGCCAGCAGCTACCTTTTCGAGTCCGGGGCCAACGTCCTGACTTTC. This translates into CASSYLFESGANVLTF.